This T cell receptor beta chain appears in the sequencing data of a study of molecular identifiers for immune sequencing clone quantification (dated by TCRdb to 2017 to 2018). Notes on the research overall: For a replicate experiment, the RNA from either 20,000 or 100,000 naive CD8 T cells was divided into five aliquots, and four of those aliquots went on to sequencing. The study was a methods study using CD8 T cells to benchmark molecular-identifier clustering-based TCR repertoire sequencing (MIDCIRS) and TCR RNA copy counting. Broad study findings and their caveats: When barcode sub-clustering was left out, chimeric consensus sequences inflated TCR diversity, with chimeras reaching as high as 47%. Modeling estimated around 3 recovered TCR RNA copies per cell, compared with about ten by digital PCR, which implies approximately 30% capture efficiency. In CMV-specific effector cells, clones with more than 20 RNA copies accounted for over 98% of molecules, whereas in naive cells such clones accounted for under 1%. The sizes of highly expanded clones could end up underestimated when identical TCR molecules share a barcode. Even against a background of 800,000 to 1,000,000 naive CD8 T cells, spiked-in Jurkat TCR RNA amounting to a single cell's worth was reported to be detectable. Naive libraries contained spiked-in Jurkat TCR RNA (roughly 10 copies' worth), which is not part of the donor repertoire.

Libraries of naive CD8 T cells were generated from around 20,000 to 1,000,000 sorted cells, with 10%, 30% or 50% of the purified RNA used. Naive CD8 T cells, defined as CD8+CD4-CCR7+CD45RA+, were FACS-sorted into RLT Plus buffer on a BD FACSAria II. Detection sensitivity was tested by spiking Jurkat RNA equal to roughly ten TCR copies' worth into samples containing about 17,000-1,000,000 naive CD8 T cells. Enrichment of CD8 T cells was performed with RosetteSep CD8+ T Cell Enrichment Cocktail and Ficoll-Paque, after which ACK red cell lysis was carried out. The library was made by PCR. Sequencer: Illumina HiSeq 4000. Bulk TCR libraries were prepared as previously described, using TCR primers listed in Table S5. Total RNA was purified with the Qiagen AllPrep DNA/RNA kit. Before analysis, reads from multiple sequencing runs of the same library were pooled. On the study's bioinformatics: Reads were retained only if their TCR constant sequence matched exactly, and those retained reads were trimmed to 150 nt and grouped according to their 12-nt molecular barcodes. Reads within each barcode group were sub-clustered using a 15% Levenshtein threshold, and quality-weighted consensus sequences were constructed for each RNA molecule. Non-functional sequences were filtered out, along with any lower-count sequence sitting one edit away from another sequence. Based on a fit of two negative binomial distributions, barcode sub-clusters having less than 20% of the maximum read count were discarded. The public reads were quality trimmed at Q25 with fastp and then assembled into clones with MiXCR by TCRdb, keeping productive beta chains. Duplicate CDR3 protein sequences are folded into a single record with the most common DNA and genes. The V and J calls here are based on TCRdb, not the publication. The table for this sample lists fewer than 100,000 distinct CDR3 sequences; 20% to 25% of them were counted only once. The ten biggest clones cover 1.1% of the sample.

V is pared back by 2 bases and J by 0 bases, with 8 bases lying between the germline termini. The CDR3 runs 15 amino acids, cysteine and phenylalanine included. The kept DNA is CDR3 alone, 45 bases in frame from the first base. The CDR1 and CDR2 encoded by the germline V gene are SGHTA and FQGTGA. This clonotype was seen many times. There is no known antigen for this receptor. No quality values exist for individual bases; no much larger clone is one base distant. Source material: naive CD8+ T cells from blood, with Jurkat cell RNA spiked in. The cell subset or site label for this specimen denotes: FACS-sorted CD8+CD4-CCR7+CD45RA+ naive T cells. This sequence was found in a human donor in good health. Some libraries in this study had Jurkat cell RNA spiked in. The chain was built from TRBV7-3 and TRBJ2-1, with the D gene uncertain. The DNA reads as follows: TGTGCCAGCAGCTTAGTTTTCAACTCCTACAATGAGCAGTTCTTC. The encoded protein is CASSLVFNSYNEQFF.